Listed below are T cell receptor beta chains from one sample, sequenced in a study of Ad26.COV2.S vaccination and SARS-CoV-2 variants. Some clones are missing from TCRdb's copy, which holds only in-frame ones; the method was immunoSEQ multiplex PCR. Of about 350,000 clones listed, over 75% were seen once; the top ten hold roughly 3.1%. The specimen comprised peripheral blood, sampled in a trial of Ad26.COV2.S vaccine versus placebo. These receptors all stem from a person between 18 and 60 years old who received the Ad26.COV2.S COVID-19 vaccine or a placebo. The CDR3 runs from the conserved cysteine through the conserved F or W. D genes are given only for firm matches. Rows give clone size only sometimes, using once, few, many, or a class for an expanded clone.

>TRBJ2-2|TRBV29-1|TRBD2|.
CSVLLAGVPNTGELFF
TGCAGCGTTTTACTAGCGGGGGTTCCGAACACCGGGGAGCTGTTTTTT
>TRBJ1-5|TRBV6-2/TRBV6-3|TRBD1|.
CASSFRQGVQPQHF
TGTGCCAGCAGCTTCAGACAGGGGGTTCAGCCCCAGCATTTT
>TRBJ1-2|TRBV5-1|.|few
CASSLDPNYGYTF
TGCGCCAGCAGCTTGGACCCTAACTATGGCTACACCTTC
>TRBJ2-1|TRBV7-7|.|.
CASSLDSEDEQFF
TGTGCTAGCAGCTTAGACAGCGAGGATGAGCAGTTCTTC
>TRBJ1-2|TRBV15|.|.
CATSKGPEGYGYTF
TGTGCCACCAGCAAGGGGCCGGAGGGCTATGGCTACACCTTC
>TRBJ1-5|TRBV3-1/TRBV3-2|.|.
CASSQGYRVQPQHF
TGTGCCAGCAGCCAAGGCTACAGGGTTCAGCCCCAGCATTTT
>TRBJ1-2|TRBV9|TRBD1|.
CASSPSPGQGGDYGYTF
TGTGCCAGCAGCCCAAGCCCGGGACAGGGAGGCGACTATGGCTACACCTTC
>TRBJ1-2|TRBV5-1|.|.
CASSLEGRSGYTF
TGCGCCAGCAGCTTGGAGGGCAGATCGGGCTACACCTTC
>TRBJ1-3|TRBV3-1/TRBV3-2|.|.
CASSQGWFGGNTIYF
TGTGCCAGCAGCCAAGGCTGGTTCGGTGGAAACACCATATATTTT
>TRBJ2-5|TRBV2|TRBD2|.
CATSGGKQETQYF
TGTGCCACCTCCGGGGGGAAACAAGAGACCCAGTACTTC
>TRBJ2-7|TRBV5-1|.|.
CASSLEDNPLWEQYF
TGCGCCAGCAGCTTGGAGGACAACCCCCTTTGGGAGCAGTACTTC
>TRBJ1-1|TRBV5-1|TRBD1|.
CASSYSWDRPNTEAFF
TGCGCCAGCAGCTATTCCTGGGACAGGCCAAACACTGAAGCTTTCTTT
>TRBJ2-6|TRBV9|.|once
CASSVGTDWAGANVLTF
TGTGCCAGCAGCGTAGGAACGGATTGGGCTGGGGCCAACGTCCTGACTTTC
>TRBJ1-4|TRBV6-5|.|once
CASSYSNRLKEKLFF
TGTGCCAGCAGTTACTCGAATCGGTTGAAGGAAAAACTGTTTTTT
>TRBJ1-2|TRBV27|.|.
CASSLSAEGGYTF
TGTGCCAGCAGTTTATCGGCAGAGGGTGGCTACACCTTC
>TRBJ1-1|TRBV18|.|few
CASSGGGKTEAFF
TGTGCCAGCTCAGGGGGCGGGAAGACTGAAGCTTTCTTT